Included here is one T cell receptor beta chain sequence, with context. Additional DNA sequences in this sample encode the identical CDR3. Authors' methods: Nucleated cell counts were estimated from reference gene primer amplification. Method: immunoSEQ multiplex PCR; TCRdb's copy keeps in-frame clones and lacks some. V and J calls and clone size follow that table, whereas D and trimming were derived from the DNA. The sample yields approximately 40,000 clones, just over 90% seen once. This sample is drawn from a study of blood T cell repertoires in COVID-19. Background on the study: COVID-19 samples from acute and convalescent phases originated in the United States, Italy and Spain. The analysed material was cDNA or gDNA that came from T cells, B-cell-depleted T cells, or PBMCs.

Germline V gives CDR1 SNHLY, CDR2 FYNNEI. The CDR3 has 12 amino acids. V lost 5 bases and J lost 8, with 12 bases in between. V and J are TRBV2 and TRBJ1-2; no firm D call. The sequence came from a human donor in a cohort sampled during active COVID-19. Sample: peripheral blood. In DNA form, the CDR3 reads TGTGCCAGCAGTTTGGCAGGTCGCGGCTACACCTTC. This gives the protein CASSLAGRGYTF.